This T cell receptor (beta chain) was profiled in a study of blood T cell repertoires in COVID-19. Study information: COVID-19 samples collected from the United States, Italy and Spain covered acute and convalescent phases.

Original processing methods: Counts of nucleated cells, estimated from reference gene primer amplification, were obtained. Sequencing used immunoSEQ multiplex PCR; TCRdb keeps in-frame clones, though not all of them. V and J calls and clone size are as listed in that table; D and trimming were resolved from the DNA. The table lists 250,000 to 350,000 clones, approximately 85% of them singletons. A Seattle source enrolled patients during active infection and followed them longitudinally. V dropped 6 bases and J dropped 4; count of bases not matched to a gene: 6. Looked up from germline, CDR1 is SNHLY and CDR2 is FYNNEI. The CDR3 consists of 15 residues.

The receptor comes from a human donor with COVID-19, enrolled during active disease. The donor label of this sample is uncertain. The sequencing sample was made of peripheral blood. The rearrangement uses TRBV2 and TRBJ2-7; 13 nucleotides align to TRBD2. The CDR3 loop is CASSAGTSGKYEQYF. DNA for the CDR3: TGTGCCAGCAGCGCCGGGACTAGCGGGAAATACGAGCAGTACTTC.